Here is one TCR beta chain with its context. The data were taken from a study of blood T cell repertoires in COVID-19. Study-level information: The study drew acute and convalescent COVID-19 samples from the United States, Italy and Spain. T cells, B-cell-depleted T cells, or PBMCs provided the cDNA or gDNA that served as material.

The V segment lost 4 bases and the J segment 5 bases; nucleotides outside the gene matches: 11. Germline V lookup: CDR1 MNHNS, CDR2 SASEGT. The CDR3 consists of 16 residues. In the original processing: Nucleated cell counts were estimated from reference gene primer amplification. Only in-frame clones appear in the TCRdb table, and some are missing; sequencing was by immunoSEQ multiplex PCR. D and trimming come from the DNA, and the V and J calls and clone size come from that table. Among more than 200,000 clones, roughly 90% were seen once, and the ten largest hold roughly 2.5%. The sequenced material came from peripheral blood. This TCR was sampled from a woman aged 55 to 70 with acute or convalescent COVID-19. The chain has TRBV6-1 and TRBJ2-5, with 9 bases aligning to TRBD2. CDR3 nucleotides: TGTGCCAGCAGTGGGAGATTAGCGGGAGTTAGGGAGACCCAGTACTTC. Encoded protein: CASSGRLAGVRETQYF.